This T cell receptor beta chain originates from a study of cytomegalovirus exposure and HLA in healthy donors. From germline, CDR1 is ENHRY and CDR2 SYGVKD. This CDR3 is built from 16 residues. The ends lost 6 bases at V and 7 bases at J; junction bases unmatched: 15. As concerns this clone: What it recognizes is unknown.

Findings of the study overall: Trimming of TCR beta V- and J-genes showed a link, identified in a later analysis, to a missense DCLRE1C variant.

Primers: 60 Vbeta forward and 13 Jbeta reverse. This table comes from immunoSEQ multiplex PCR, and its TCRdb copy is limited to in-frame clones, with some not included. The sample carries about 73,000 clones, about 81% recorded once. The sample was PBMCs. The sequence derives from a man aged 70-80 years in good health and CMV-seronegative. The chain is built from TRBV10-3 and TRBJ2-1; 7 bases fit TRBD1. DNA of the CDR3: TGTGCCATCAGCGACCCCGCGAAAGGGGGCAATAATGAGCAGTTCTTC. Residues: CAISDPAKGGNNEQFF.